The clone carrying this T cell receptor (beta chain) appeared many times. Its antigen remains unidentified. RNA transcripts gave rise to amplified TCR beta CDR3 regions. During a first-round RT-PCR of the TCR CDR3, the HTBI primer set was used. One entry per CDR3 protein results from TCRdb running MiXCR on the multiplex PCR reads. The table includes just over 550,000 distinct CDR3 sequences, around 45% detected once. These data come from a study of T cells in Graves' hyperthyroidism and ophthalmopathy. Study outcomes and limitations: In the blood, most expanded thyroid clonotypes above 0.001 appeared as well.

V was shortened by 8 bases and J by 6 bases, with 17 bases between the two germline ends. The germline CDR1 and CDR2 sequences are LNHDA and SQIVND (reference sequence). This CDR3 contains 14 residues. Patients aged 18 to 65 had newly diagnosed hyperthyroidism lasting under 2 months. Those patients with uncontrolled infection, other autoimmune disease, pregnancy or lactation were excluded. The sequence came from a woman under 30 with Graves' hyperthyroidism. Input material: peripheral blood or thyroid tissue (not recorded which). The chain joins TRBV19 to TRBJ1-5; no reliable D call. The CDR3 reads CASSKSQIGQPQHF. The CDR3 DNA sequence: TGTGCCAGTTCCAAAAGCCAGATCGGTCAGCCCCAGCATTTT. The whole variable domain, filled in from reference TRBV19 and TRBJ1-5, reads DGGITQSPKYLFRKEGQNVTLSCEQNLNHDAMYWYRQDPGQGLRLIYYSQIVNDFQKGDIAEGYSVSREKKESFPLTVTSAQKNPTAFYLCASSKSQIGQPQHFGDGTRLSIL.